This T cell receptor beta chain was obtained from a study of blood T cell repertoires in COVID-19. Unmatched junction bases numbered 3, after V lost 6 bases and J lost 10 bases. The CDR3 loop spans 11 amino acids. Germline CDR1 reads MNHEY; CDR2 reads SVGEGT. The table came from immunoSEQ multiplex PCR; TCRdb's copy has only in-frame clones and leaves some out. The sample comprises 68,000 or so clones, around 90% of which are singletons, and roughly 3.2% rests with the top ten. Sequencing was done on a sample of peripheral blood. This chain connects TRBV6-2 or TRBV6-3 to TRBJ2-1; 7 positions match TRBD2. This TCR derives from a woman aged 45-59 years with COVID-19, enrolled during active disease. The CDR3 spells CASSTSAEQFF. DNA of the CDR3: TGTGCCAGCAGCACTAGCGCCGAGCAGTTCTTC.